A selection of T cell receptor beta chains follows, all from one sample in a study of T cells expressing NK-cell markers. Each CDR3 protein gets one entry in TCRdb, which reprocessed the 5' RACE reads and gives no DNA. The sample table includes a few hundred thousand distinct CDR3 sequences. The sequenced material came from blood T cells: a sorted CD56 or NKG2C T cell subset, CD4+ or CD8+ T cells, or bulk PBMC T cells (not recorded which). Every receptor here comes from a man aged 18 to 69 in good health. Both conserved end residues are part of each CDR3. The order of the fields is V gene, J gene, CDR3 protein.

>TRBV2|TRBJ2-7
CASRYSNEQYF
>TRBV18|TRBJ2-3
CASSPLQVPDTQYF
>TRBV15|TRBJ2-3
CATSPASGGVDTQYF
>TRBV6-1|TRBJ1-1
CASRSSTGQLAAFF
>TRBV4-2|TRBJ2-2
CASSQELAGGPTGELFF
>TRBV19|TRBJ2-3
CASSMGTSGGTDTQYF
>TRBV30|TRBJ1-2
CACRRDRAKIYGYTF
>TRBV30|TRBJ1-1
CAWSIGSNTEAFF
>TRBV6-2/TRBV6-3|TRBJ1-5
CASRRHQQGSNQPQHF
>TRBV18|TRBJ1-2
CASSQTGGRGYTF
>TRBV6-1|TRBJ2-7
CASSTGDKKREQYF
>TRBV20-1|TRBJ2-7
CSVGRRLGEQYF
>TRBV18|TRBJ1-2
CASSQDRLVGGYTF
>TRBV23-1|TRBJ1-5
CASSPDRIHHNQPQHF
>TRBV5-1|TRBJ2-7
CASSARTSGPYEQYF
>TRBV7-2|TRBJ2-7
CASSPLGTGLSYEQYF
>TRBV29-1|TRBJ1-3
CSVVVGYTSGNTIYF
>TRBV7-2|TRBJ1-2
CASSEPVVTGPYGYTF
>TRBV28|TRBJ1-4
CASSTPGQGREKLFF
>TRBV5-1|TRBJ1-1
CASSPGLVMNTEAFF
>TRBV7-2|TRBJ2-7
CASSRSGLYSYEQYF
>TRBV3-1|TRBJ1-1
CASSHGTGGSGFQAFF
>TRBV20-1|TRBJ1-5
CSAVDRGRNQPQHF
>TRBV7-2|TRBJ1-6
CASSFEQGRGKNSPLHF
>TRBV20-1|TRBJ2-7
CSLRKGTGTFYEQYF
>TRBV7-9|TRBJ2-2
CASSLSSLIPGELFF
>TRBV7-3|TRBJ2-3
CASSLSGVGTDTQYF
>TRBV27|TRBJ1-1
CASRATVVTEAFF
>TRBV6-1|TRBJ1-2
CASSRYVGNYGYTF
>TRBV18|TRBJ2-3
CASSTRTGFGTDTQYF
>TRBV27|TRBJ2-5
CASSLVLEGQKETQYF
>TRBV9|TRBJ2-5
CASSIGRTWGQETQYF
>TRBV2|TRBJ2-1
CASSESTGDEQFF
>TRBV18|TRBJ1-2
CASSPSMGQGANGYTF
>TRBV3-1|TRBJ1-1
CASSRPGTVGMNTEAFF
>TRBV5-1|TRBJ2-5
CASSLLAAPEETQYF
>TRBV7-9|TRBJ2-7
CASSLVSGAAYEQYF
>TRBV11-3|TRBJ1-5
CASRHKGGCQPQHF
>TRBV7-8|TRBJ1-6
CASRPGGVNSPLHF
>TRBV15|TRBJ2-7
CATSRGGSHEQYF
>TRBV18|TRBJ1-4
CASSPGARDNEKLFF
>TRBV12-3/TRBV12-4|TRBJ2-2
CASSSLGGPNTGELFF
>TRBV10-3|TRBJ1-4
CAISLTGEKLFF
>TRBV29-1|TRBJ1-5
CSVRTGNQPQHF
>TRBV19|TRBJ2-1
CAGGGGYANEQFF